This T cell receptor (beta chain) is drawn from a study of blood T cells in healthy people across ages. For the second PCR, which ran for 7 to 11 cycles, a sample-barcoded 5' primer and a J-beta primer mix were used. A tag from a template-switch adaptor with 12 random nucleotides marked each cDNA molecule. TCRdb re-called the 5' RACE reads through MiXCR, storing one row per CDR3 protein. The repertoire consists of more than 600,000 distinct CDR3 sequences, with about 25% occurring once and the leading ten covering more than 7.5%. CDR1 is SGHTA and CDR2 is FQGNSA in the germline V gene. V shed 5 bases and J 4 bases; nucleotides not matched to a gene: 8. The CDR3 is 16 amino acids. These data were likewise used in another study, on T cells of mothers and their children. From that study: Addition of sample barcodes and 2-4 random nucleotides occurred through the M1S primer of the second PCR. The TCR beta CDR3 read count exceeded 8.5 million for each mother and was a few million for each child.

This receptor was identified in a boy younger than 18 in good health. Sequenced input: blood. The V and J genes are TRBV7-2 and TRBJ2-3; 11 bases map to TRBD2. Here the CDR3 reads CASSTRLAGLADTQYF. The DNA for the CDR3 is TGTGCCAGCAGCACTCGACTAGCGGGGTTAGCAGATACGCAGTATTTT.